The 27 T cell receptor beta chains reported below all come from one sample, sequenced in a study of shared clonotypes between healthy human individuals. Naive CD8 cells lacked CD45RO and underwent positive selection for CCR7, leaving out terminally differentiated effector memory CD45RA+ cells. Measured with immunoSEQ multiplex PCR; TCRdb has only the in-frame clones, and not every one. In the table there are 1.5 million to 2.5 million clones, about 95% of which are singletons. The sequencing sample was made of naive CD8+ T cells sorted from blood. These receptors were collected from a man between 18 and 29 years old in good health.

V and J are TRBV10-3 and TRBJ2-1; unclear D gene. The CDR3 consists of 14 residues. The V gene lost 0 bases and the J gene lost 8 bases, with 11 bases spanning the gap. The germline gives CDR1 ENHRY, CDR2 SYGVKD. CDR3 sequence: CAISESGVFDEQFF. DNA for the CDR3: TGTGCCATCAGTGAGTCTGGGGTATTCGATGAGCAGTTCTTC.

The V call is TRBV7-9, the J call TRBJ2-1; D call uncertain. Germline V gene sequence: CDR1 SEHNR, CDR2 FQNEAQ (reference sequence). The CDR3 runs to 13 residues. The V and J ends lost 5 bases and 9 bases respectively, with 14 bases between them. The CDR3 spells CASSPSVVGEQFF. The CDR3 DNA is TGTGCCAGCAGCCCCTCTGTAGTAGGTGAGCAGTTCTTC. The whole variable domain, remainder taken from reference TRBV7-9 and TRBJ2-1, is DTGVSQNPRHKITKRGQNVTFRCDPISEHNRLYWYRQTLGQGPEFLTYFQNEAQLEKSRLLSDRFSAERPKGSFSTLEIQRTEQGDSAMYLCASSPSVVGEQFFGPGTRLTVL.

The J gene is TRBJ1-1, the V gene TRBV20-1; D gene uncertain. This CDR3 contains 9 residues. Per germline, CDR1 DFQATT and CDR2 SNEGSKA (reference sequence). V was clipped by 6 bases and J by 7 bases, with 6 bases between them. Here the CDR3 reads CSAANEAFF. CDR3 bases: TGCAGTGCAGCCAATGAAGCTTTCTTT.

The rearrangement uses TRBV9 and TRBJ2-3; TRBD2 matches 12 bases. CDR3 size: 17 residues. Germline V lookup: CDR1 SGDLS, CDR2 YYNGEE. V lost 3 bases, J lost 0 bases, and 5 bases stayed unmatched. CDR3 sequence reads: CASSGGLAGSSTDTQYF. DNA for the CDR3: TGTGCCAGCAGCGGAGGACTAGCGGGATCTAGCACAGATACGCAGTATTTT.

The rearrangement uses TRBV27 and TRBJ2-5, with 12 bases aligning to TRBD2. The CDR3 spans 18 residues. Germline loops: CDR1 MNHEY, CDR2 SMNVEV (reference sequence). The V and J ends lost 5 bases and 0 bases, in that order; junction bases with no gene match: 10. CDR3 sequence reads: CASSPTSGGPPYQETQYF. The CDR3 DNA sequence: TGTGCCAGCAGTCCGACTAGCGGGGGACCCCCGTACCAAGAGACCCAGTACTTC.

The chain links TRBV7-4 to TRBJ2-7; 9 nucleotides agree with TRBD1. The germline V gene encodes CDR1 SGHVT and CDR2 SQSDAQ. This CDR3 has 17 amino acids. The V gene end was trimmed by 5 bases and the J gene end by 3 bases; junction bases not matched to a gene: 14. This CDR3 is CASSPLGTGRVFYEQYF. The CDR3 bases are TGTGCCAGCAGCCCGCTAGGGACAGGGCGGGTGTTCTACGAGCAGTACTTC.

This clone is a singleton in its sample. V and J are TRBV27 and TRBJ2-7; 9 bases match TRBD2. Germline V gene lookup returns CDR1 MNHEY and CDR2 SMNVEV (reference sequence). V shed 5 bases and J 5 bases; nucleotides not matched to a gene: 10. The CDR3 runs 15 residues. The CDR3 protein is CASSLIAGEGNEQYF. CDR3 in DNA: TGTGCCAGCAGTCTCATAGCGGGAGAAGGTAACGAGCAGTACTTC.

The V gene is TRBV7-9, the J gene TRBJ1-2; 7 positions match TRBD1. The germline CDR1 and CDR2 sequences are SEHNR and FQNEAQ (reference sequence). The ends lost 5 bases at V and 6 bases at J; junction bases unmatched: 6. The CDR3 covers 13 residues. The DNA for the CDR3 is TGTGCCAGCAGCACAGACAGGGTGGATGGCTACACCTTC. Protein: CASSTDRVDGYTF.

The chain has TRBV27 and TRBJ1-6; 9 bases map to TRBD1. V shed 4 bases and J 7 bases; nucleotides not matched to a gene: 11. Germline V gene sequence: CDR1 MNHEY, CDR2 SMNVEV (reference sequence). The CDR3 is made up of 17 amino acids. CDR3 coding DNA: TGTGCCAGCAGTTGGTTAACAGGGGGCGAAGGGAATTCACCCCTCCACTTT. It yields the protein CASSWLTGGEGNSPLHF.

As for this clone: Other DNA variants within this sample encode the same CDR3. This sequence joins TRBV9 and TRBJ2-2; D is undetermined. Trimming removed 4 bases at V and 4 bases at J, with 5 bases between. Germline CDR1 reads SGDLS; CDR2 reads YYNGEE. The CDR3 is made up of 12 amino acids. CDR3 amino acids: CASSLSTGELFF. CDR3 in DNA: TGTGCCAGCAGCTTGTCCACCGGGGAGCTGTTTTTT. The whole variable domain, filled in from reference TRBV9 and TRBJ2-2, reads DSGVTQTPKHLITATGQRVTLRCSPRSGDLSVYWYQQSLDQGLQFLIQYYNGEERAKGNILERFSAQQFPDLHSELNLSSLELGDSALYFCASSLSTGELFFGEGSRLTVL.

A single count supports this clone. The chain has TRBV7-9 and TRBJ2-5; D remains unclear. V lost 3 bases, J lost 3 bases, and 11 bases lay in between. The length of the CDR3 is 14 residues. Germline values: CDR1 SEHNR, CDR2 FQNEAQ (reference sequence). DNA of the CDR3: TGTGCCAGCAGCTTGCTGGGTCCGAAAGAGACCCAGTACTTC. Encoded protein: CASSLLGPKETQYF.

The rearrangement uses TRBV7-9 and TRBJ2-7; D may be TRBD1 (7 bases). The CDR3 runs to 15 residues. Germline V lookup: CDR1 SEHNR, CDR2 FQNEAQ (reference sequence). Trimming took off 5 bases at V and 0 bases at J, with 14 bases between the two ends. In DNA form, the CDR3 reads TGTGCCAGCAGCCCAGGACAGGAGGGCTCCTACGAGCAGTACTTC. It is translated as CASSPGQEGSYEQYF.

The chain recombines TRBV14 with TRBJ1-1; no definite D call. From germline, CDR1 is SGHDN and CDR2 FVKESK. This CDR3 region has 12 residues. V lost 4 bases, J lost 5 bases, and 8 bases lay in between. In DNA, the CDR3 is TGTGCCAGCAGCCCACTTGGGACTGAAGCTTTCTTT. Protein: CASSPLGTEAFF.

The V gene is TRBV30, the J gene TRBJ1-4; 7 bases align to TRBD1. Germline V gene lookup returns CDR1 GTSNPN and CDR2 SVGIG (reference sequence). This CDR3 spans 14 amino acids. The V segment lost 2 bases and the J segment 5 bases; nucleotides outside the gene matches: 5. This chain's CDR3 is CAWSWGQSNEKLFF. The CDR3 nucleotides read TGTGCCTGGAGTTGGGGACAGTCGAATGAAAAACTGTTTTTT.

The chain carries TRBV19 and TRBJ2-3; D call uncertain. The V end was cut by 6 bases, the J end by 0 bases, with 4 bases between. CDR1 is LNHDA and CDR2 is SQIVND in the germline V gene (reference sequence). The CDR3 is made up of 12 amino acids. The CDR3 spells CASSGSTDTQYF. The DNA of the CDR3 is TGTGCCAGTAGCGGCAGCACAGATACGCAGTATTTT.

The chain employs TRBV28 and TRBJ1-6; D is possibly TRBD1 (5 bases). Trimming removed 5 bases at V and 1 base at J, with 12 bases between. The CDR3 is 16 amino acids. Looked up from germline, CDR1 is MDHEN and CDR2 is SYDVKM. The CDR3 is CASSLVGGSYNSPLHF. CDR3 bases: TGTGCCAGCAGTCTCGTGGGGGGGTCCTATAATTCACCCCTCCACTTT.

The chain is built from TRBV7-9 and TRBJ2-4; D remains unclear. Trimming cost V 3 bases and J 0 bases, with 12 bases left between them. Germline V lookup: CDR1 SEHNR, CDR2 FQNEAQ (reference sequence). The length of the CDR3 is 16 residues. The CDR3 region has the DNA TGTGCCAGCAGCTTGGACCATCGGATAGCCAAAAACATTCAGTACTTC. It codes for CASSLDHRIAKNIQYF.

The chain links TRBV29-1 to TRBJ2-7; D uncertain. CDR1 is SQVTM, CDR2 ANQGSEA, per germline. This CDR3 comprises 13 residues. Trimming removed 4 bases at V and 0 bases at J, with 10 bases between. CDR3 protein: CSVGVPGSYEQYF. The CDR3 nucleotides are TGCAGCGTTGGGGTACCCGGCTCCTACGAGCAGTACTTC.

This sequence joins TRBV6-1 and TRBJ2-7, with D perhaps matching TRBD2 (6 bases). CDR1 is MNHNS and CDR2 is SASEGT in the germline V gene. The CDR3 contains 15 residues. The ends were cut back, 0 bases at V and 2 bases at J, with 11 bases in the middle. The CDR3 reads CASSEARGSPYEQYF. CDR3 sequence (DNA): TGTGCCAGCAGTGAAGCCCGGGGGTCCCCCTACGAGCAGTACTTC.

V is TRBV6-5 and J is TRBJ1-1, with D unclear. In germline, CDR1 is MNHEY, CDR2 SVGAGI. This CDR3 is built from 14 residues. Trimming removed 8 bases at V and 5 bases at J, with 18 bases between. CDR3 protein: CASASLSGRTEAFF. In DNA, the CDR3 is TGTGCCAGCGCCTCCCTTAGCGGGAGGACTGAAGCTTTCTTT.

The DNA for the CDR3 is TGCGCCAGCAGCCAAGAGGCGGGGGGGATAAGTGGGGCCAACGTCCTGACTTTC. Protein sequence: CASSQEAGGISGANVLTF. J is TRBJ2-6 and V is TRBV4-1; 9 bases are a match to TRBD2. The CDR3 loop spans 18 amino acids. Germline-derived CDR1 and CDR2 are MGHRA and YSYEKL. The trim removed 0 bases at V and 3 bases at J, leaving 6 bases unmatched.

This clone showed up just a few times. The genes are TRBV28 and TRBJ2-7; D possibly corresponds to TRBD2 (5 bases). Germline V gene data show CDR1 as MDHEN and CDR2 as SYDVKM. The CDR3 sequence is 14 residues long. V was trimmed by 10 bases and J by 0 bases, leaving 16 bases between them. The CDR3 nucleotides read TGTGCCACCACCCGGACTGGGAGCTCCTACGAGCAGTACTTC. Translated, it gives CATTRTGSSYEQYF.

J is TRBJ2-1 and V is TRBV20-1; TRBD2 agrees at 7 bases. With V trimmed by 5 bases and J by 9 bases, 4 bases remained unmatched. The CDR3 loop spans 11 amino acids. Germline V lookup: CDR1 DFQATT, CDR2 SNEGSKA (reference sequence). This CDR3 reads CSALASGEQFF. CDR3 coding DNA: TGCAGTGCTCTCGCTAGCGGTGAGCAGTTCTTC.

Details on this clone: Other nucleotide sequences in the sample specify the same CDR3. V is TRBV28 and J is TRBJ2-5, with 7 bases matching TRBD2. Trimming took 5 bases from V and 3 from J; bases not matched to a gene: 6. CDR1 is MDHEN and CDR2 is SYDVKM in the germline V gene. This CDR3 comprises 14 residues. The CDR3 nucleotides are TGTGCCAGCAGTCCAGTCGGACTAGAAGAGACCCAGTACTTC. This gives the protein CASSPVGLEETQYF. The full variable domain, in which reference TRBV28 and TRBJ2-5 provide the parts outside the CDR3, is DVKVTQSSRYLVKRTGEKVFLECVQDMDHENMFWYRQDPGLGLRLIYFSYDVKMKEKGDIPEGYSVSREKKERFSLILESASTNQTSMYLCASSPVGLEETQYFGPGTRLLVL.

The chain carries TRBV6-5 and TRBJ2-2; D is possibly TRBD1 or TRBD2 (5 bases each). Per germline, CDR1 MNHEY and CDR2 SVGAGI. The CDR3 totals 15 residues. The V and J ends lost 6 bases and 0 bases respectively, with 11 bases between them. The CDR3 nucleotides are TGTGCCAGCAGCTCCGGGACGGCGAACACCGGGGAGCTGTTTTTT. Its translation is CASSSGTANTGELFF.

About this clone: In the same sample, other DNA sequences code for this CDR3. The chain combines TRBV6-5 with TRBJ2-7, with D possibly being TRBD2 (5 bases). This CDR3 is built from 12 residues. Deletions cut 5 bases from V and 3 bases from J, with 8 bases between. Germline CDR1 and CDR2: MNHEY and SVGAGI. Here the CDR3 reads CASSPGFYEQYF. In nucleotides, the CDR3 is TGTGCCAGCAGTCCGGGGTTCTACGAGCAGTACTTC.

The CDR3 protein is CSVEDNREKLFF. CDR3 nucleotides: TGCAGCGTTGAAGATAACCGAGAAAAACTGTTTTTT. The V and J genes are TRBV29-1 and TRBJ1-4, with D hard to call. This CDR3 is 12 amino acids long. CDR1 is SQVTM, CDR2 ANQGSEA, per germline. V lost 0 bases and J 8 bases, leaving 7 bases between the germline ends. The full variable domain, in which reference TRBV29-1 and TRBJ1-4 provide the parts outside the CDR3, is SAVISQKPSRDICQRGTSLTIQCQVDSQVTMMFWYRQQPGQSLTLIATANQGSEATYESGFVIDKFPISRPNLTFSTLTVSNMSPEDSSIYLCSVEDNREKLFFGSGTQLSVL.